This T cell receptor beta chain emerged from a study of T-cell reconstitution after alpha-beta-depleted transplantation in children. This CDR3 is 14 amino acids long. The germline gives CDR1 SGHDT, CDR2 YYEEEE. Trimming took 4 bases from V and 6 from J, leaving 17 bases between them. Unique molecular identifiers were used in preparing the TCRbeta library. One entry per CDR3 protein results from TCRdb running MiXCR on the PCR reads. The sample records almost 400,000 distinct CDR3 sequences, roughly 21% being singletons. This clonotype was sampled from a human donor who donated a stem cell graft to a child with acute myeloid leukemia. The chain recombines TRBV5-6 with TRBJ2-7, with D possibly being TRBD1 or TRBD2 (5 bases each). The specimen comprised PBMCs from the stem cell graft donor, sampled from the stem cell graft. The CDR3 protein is CASSPVGSGTEQYF. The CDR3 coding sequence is TGTGCCAGCAGCCCGGTCGGGTCCGGGACCGAGCAGTACTTC.